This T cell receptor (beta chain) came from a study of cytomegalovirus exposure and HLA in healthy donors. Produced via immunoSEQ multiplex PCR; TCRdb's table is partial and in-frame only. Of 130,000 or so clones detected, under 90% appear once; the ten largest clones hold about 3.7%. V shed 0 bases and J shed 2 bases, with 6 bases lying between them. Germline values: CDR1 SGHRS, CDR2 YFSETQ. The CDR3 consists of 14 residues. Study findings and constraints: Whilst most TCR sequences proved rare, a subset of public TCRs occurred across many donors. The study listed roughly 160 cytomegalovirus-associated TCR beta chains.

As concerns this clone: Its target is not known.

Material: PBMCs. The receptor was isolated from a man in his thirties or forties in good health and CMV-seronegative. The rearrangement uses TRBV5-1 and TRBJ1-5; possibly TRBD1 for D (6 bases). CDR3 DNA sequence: TGCGCCAGCAGCTTGGAGGGGGGCAATCAGCCCCAGCATTTT. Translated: CASSLEGGNQPQHF.